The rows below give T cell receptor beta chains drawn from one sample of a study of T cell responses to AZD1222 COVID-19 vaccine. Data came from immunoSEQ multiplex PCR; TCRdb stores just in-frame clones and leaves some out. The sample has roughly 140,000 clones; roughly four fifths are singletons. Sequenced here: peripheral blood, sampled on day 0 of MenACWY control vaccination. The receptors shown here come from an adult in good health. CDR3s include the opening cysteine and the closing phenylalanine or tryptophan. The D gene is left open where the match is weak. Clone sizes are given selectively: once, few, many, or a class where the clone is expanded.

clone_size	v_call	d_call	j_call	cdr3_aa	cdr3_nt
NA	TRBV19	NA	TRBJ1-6	CASKPDLTDGIRNSPLHF	TGTGCCAGTAAACCAGATTTGACTGATGGGATACGGAATTCACCCCTCCACTTT
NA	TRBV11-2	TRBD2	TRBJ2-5	CASSSRTSGGMYQETQYF	TGTGCCAGCAGCTCAAGGACTAGCGGGGGGATGTACCAAGAGACCCAGTACTTC
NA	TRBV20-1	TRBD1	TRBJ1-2	CSAGDRGFAF	TGCAGTGCTGGGGACAGGGGCTTCGCCTTC
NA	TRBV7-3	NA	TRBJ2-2	CASSLHHRELAGELFF	TGTGCCAGCAGCCTCCACCACAGGGAATTGGCCGGGGAGCTGTTTTTT
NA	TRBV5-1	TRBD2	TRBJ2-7	CASSLSGGFYEQYF	TGCGCCAGCAGCTTGAGCGGGGGGTTCTACGAGCAGTACTTC
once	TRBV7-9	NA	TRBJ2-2	CASSWYAGNPGTGELFF	TGTGCCAGCAGCTGGTACGCCGGGAACCCGGGTACCGGGGAGCTGTTTTTT
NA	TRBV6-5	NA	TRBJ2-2	CASSYRGASGELFF	TGTGCCAGCAGTTACCGGGGGGCGTCCGGGGAGCTGTTTTTT
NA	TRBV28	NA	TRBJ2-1	CASSSDRNNEQFF	TGTGCCAGCAGCTCGGACAGAAACAATGAGCAGTTCTTC
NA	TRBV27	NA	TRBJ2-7	CASSLAPAVMEQYF	TGTGCCAGCAGTTTAGCCCCCGCAGTGATGGAGCAGTACTTC
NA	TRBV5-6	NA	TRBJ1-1	CASSLGLGVTEAFF	TGTGCCAGCAGCTTGGGATTAGGGGTCACTGAAGCTTTCTTT
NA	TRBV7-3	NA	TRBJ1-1	CASSLQRNTEAFF	TGTGCCAGCAGCCTACAAAGGAACACTGAAGCTTTCTTT